A single sample gave rise to the 19 T cell receptor beta chains below, sequenced in a study of blood T cell repertoires in COVID-19. TCRdb's copy holds only in-frame clones and misses some; the assay was immunoSEQ multiplex PCR. The sample carries around 200,000 clones, about 83% recorded once. The source material was peripheral blood. The receptor source for this set is a man in his 60s who had recovered from COVID-19.

The chain couples TRBV11-2 to TRBJ2-3; possible D gene TRBD2, 6 bases. V lost 1 base and J 0 bases, leaving 8 bases between the germline ends. The V gene's germline CDR1 is SGHAT and CDR2 FQNNGV. The CDR3 runs 15 residues. The CDR3 nucleotides read TGTGCCAGCAGCTTAGCCGGGAGTAGCACAGATACGCAGTATTTT. Amino acid sequence: CASSLAGSSTDTQYF.

V is TRBV5-6 and J is TRBJ1-2, with D possibly TRBD1 on 6 matching bases. There are 13 residues in the CDR3. The germline CDR1 and CDR2 sequences are SGHDT and YYEEEE. Trimming removed 5 bases at V and 7 bases at J, with 15 bases between. DNA of the CDR3: TGTGCCAGCAGGCCACAGGGCTCGGGTGGCTACACCTTC. Protein product: CASRPQGSGGYTF.

This chain connects TRBV7-3 to TRBJ2-1; possibly TRBD1 for D (5 bases). The germline V gene has CDR1 SGHTA and CDR2 FQGTGA. This CDR3 has 15 residues. V was trimmed by 4 bases and J by 0 bases, leaving 10 bases between them. CDR3 DNA sequence: TGTGCCAGCAGCTCCCAGGGATACTCCTACAATGAGCAGTTCTTC. It encodes CASSSQGYSYNEQFF.

The chain links TRBV24-1 to TRBJ2-5; 7 bases line up with TRBD1. Trimming took 4 bases from V and 5 from J; bases not matched to a gene: 15. The CDR3 sequence is 17 residues long. Germline loops: CDR1 KGHDR, CDR2 SFDVKD. DNA of the CDR3: TGTGCCACCAGTGACCCTCCCTTTGGAAGGGGGCACGAGACCCAGTACTTC. Amino acid sequence: CATSDPPFGRGHETQYF.

In this sample, this clone turned up a few times. The chain couples TRBV28 to TRBJ1-2; 9 bases are shared with TRBD1. Unmatched junction bases numbered 13, after V lost 4 bases and J lost 4 bases. From germline, CDR1 is MDHEN and CDR2 SYDVKM. This CDR3 comprises 17 residues. The CDR3 here is CASSSSGTGTFGYGYTF. The CDR3 region has the DNA TGTGCCAGCAGTTCGTCCGGGACAGGGACTTTCGGCTATGGCTACACCTTC.

The V and J genes are TRBV7-3 and TRBJ1-3, with 9 bases lining up with TRBD1. This CDR3 contains 16 residues. J lost 2 bases, V lost 0 bases, and 2 bases had no gene match. The V gene's germline CDR1 is SGHTA and CDR2 FQGTGA. CDR3 DNA: TGTGCCAGCAGCTTAACAGGGGACAGGGCTGGAAACACCATATATTTT. The encoded protein is CASSLTGDRAGNTIYF.

The chain combines TRBV18 with TRBJ2-1; 10 bases are shared with TRBD1. V was pared by 3 bases and J by 3 bases, with 11 bases of the junction left unmatched. The CDR3 is 18 residues long. CDR1 is KGHSH and CDR2 is LQKENI in the germline V gene. The CDR3 here is CASSPPISDRGFYNEQFF. The CDR3 coding sequence is TGTGCCAGCTCACCTCCTATATCGGACAGGGGGTTCTACAATGAGCAGTTCTTC.

V is TRBV15 and J is TRBJ1-2; D call uncertain. Trimming removed 4 bases from V and 0 bases from J, with 9 bases in between. This CDR3 is built from 14 residues. The germline gives CDR1 LNHNV, CDR2 YYDKDF (reference sequence). The CDR3 coding sequence is TGTGCCACCAGCACGGCGGGATCTAACTATGGCTACACCTTC. Its translation is CATSTAGSNYGYTF.

V and J are TRBV6-1 and TRBJ2-7, with TRBD2 matching over 16 bases. The ends lost 1 base at V and 6 bases at J; junction bases unmatched: 6. CDR3 size: 17 residues. CDR1 and CDR2 from the germline V gene are MNHNS and SASEGT. CDR3 region: CASSEVGLAGGHVEQYF. CDR3 nucleotide sequence: TGTGCCAGCAGTGAAGTGGGACTAGCGGGAGGGCACGTCGAGCAGTACTTC.

The J gene is TRBJ1-1, the V gene TRBV6-5, with D possibly matching TRBD1 (5 bases). V was shortened by 0 bases and J by 5 bases, with 10 bases between the two germline ends. The CDR3 has 14 residues. Germline V gives CDR1 MNHEY, CDR2 SVGAGI. In DNA, the CDR3 is TGTGCCAGCAGTTACTCGGGGCAGGATACTGAAGCTTTCTTT. The encoded protein is CASSYSGQDTEAFF.

The chain uses TRBV7-8 and TRBJ1-2, with D perhaps matching TRBD1 (6 bases). V was trimmed by 3 bases and J by 2 bases, leaving 7 bases between them. The length of the CDR3 is 13 residues. Germline V gene sequence: CDR1 SGHVS, CDR2 FQNEAQ. The CDR3 sequence is CASSFGQNYGYTF. CDR3 nucleotides: TGTGCCAGCAGCTTTGGACAGAACTATGGCTACACCTTC.

This chain links TRBV19 with TRBJ2-1, with TRBD1 identical over 7 bases. Germline values: CDR1 LNHDA, CDR2 SQIVND (reference sequence). The CDR3 loop spans 16 amino acids. V lost 3 bases to trimming and J lost 4 bases; unmatched junction nucleotides: 9. Here the CDR3 reads CASSMLSGQSYNEQFF. CDR3 nucleotides: TGTGCCAGTAGTATGTTATCGGGACAGAGTTACAATGAGCAGTTCTTC. The full variable domain, completed using reference TRBV19 and TRBJ2-1, is DGGITQSPKYLFRKEGQNVTLSCEQNLNHDAMYWYRQDPGQGLRLIYYSQIVNDFQKGDIAEGYSVSREKKESFPLTVTSAQKNPTAFYLCASSMLSGQSYNEQFFGPGTRLTVL.

The rearrangement joins TRBV30 to TRBJ2-7, with 11 bases fitting TRBD1. V trimming: 2 bases; J trimming: 5 bases; junction bases outside the gene matches: 5. The CDR3 consists of 14 residues. CDR1 is GTSNPN, CDR2 SVGIG, per germline (reference sequence). In DNA form, the CDR3 reads TGTGCCTGGAGTCCTGGACAGGGGGCCCACGAGCAGTACTTC. This gives the protein CAWSPGQGAHEQYF.

V gene TRBV10-3 combines with J gene TRBJ2-7; tentatively, D is TRBD2 (5 bases). Per germline, CDR1 ENHRY and CDR2 SYGVKD. With 11 bases removed from V and 0 bases from J, the gap between germline ends came to 8 bases. This CDR3 spans 11 amino acids. CDR3 in DNA: TGTGCCGGAGGCAGCTCCTACGAGCAGTACTTC. As protein: CAGGSSYEQYF.

The J gene is TRBJ2-3, the V gene TRBV6-5; D not certain. The CDR3 is 11 residues long. Germline V lookup: CDR1 MNHEY, CDR2 SVGAGI. Trimming took off 8 bases at V and 5 bases at J, with 8 bases between the two ends. CDR3 region: CASGRIDTQYF. CDR3 DNA: TGTGCCAGCGGTAGAATAGATACGCAGTATTTT.

This clone was detected once. This chain links TRBV10-3 with TRBJ1-2; 7 bases are shared with TRBD1. This CDR3 is built from 14 residues. Germline V gene lookup returns CDR1 ENHRY and CDR2 SYGVKD. The trim removed 6 bases at V and 8 bases at J, leaving 12 bases unmatched. CDR3 sequence reads: CAIRQLKQGNGYTF. For the CDR3, the DNA is TGTGCCATCAGACAATTAAAACAGGGGAACGGCTACACCTTC.

The V call is TRBV9, the J call TRBJ2-7; 8 positions match TRBD1. Unmatched junction bases numbered 13, after V lost 3 bases and J lost 2 bases. This CDR3 has 17 amino acids. Germline V CDR1 and CDR2: SGDLS, YYNGEE. CDR3 loop: CASSEHFGRGLTYEQYF. CDR3 DNA: TGTGCCAGCAGCGAACACTTCGGCAGGGGGCTTACCTACGAGCAGTACTTC.

The chain has TRBV11-3 and TRBJ2-7; D is uncertain. The CDR3 has 13 amino acids. Germline values: CDR1 SGHNT, CDR2 YENEEA. V shed 0 bases and J shed 1 base, with 4 bases lying between them. CDR3 bases: TGTGCCAGCAGCTTAGACATGTCCTACGAGCAGTACTTC. Translated, it gives CASSLDMSYEQYF.

This chain joins TRBV5-1 and TRBJ2-2, with 8 bases identical to TRBD1. The trim removed 3 bases at V and 5 bases at J, leaving 6 bases unmatched. Per the germline V gene, CDR1 is SGHRS and CDR2 is YFSETQ. CDR3 length: 15 residues. The CDR3 nucleotides are TGCGCCAGCAGCTCCGGACAGGGAGGAACCGGGGAGCTGTTTTTT. It translates to CASSSGQGGTGELFF.